What follows are 8 T cell receptor beta chains derived from one specimen sequenced in a study of glioma-infiltrating T cells after dendritic cell vaccination. Sequencing was performed with immunoSEQ multiplex PCR; in TCRdb, only in-frame clones are kept and a portion is missing. Among around 100,000 clones listed, 80% to 90% were seen once. The source material was blood, sampled before dendritic cell vaccination. The receptors originated from a human donor with glioblastoma.

The rearrangement links TRBV6-5 to TRBJ1-1; 7 nucleotides match TRBD1. Germline CDR1 is MNHEY and CDR2 is SVGAGI. Trimming cost V 7 bases and J 7 bases; bases outside gene matches: 6. CDR3 size: 12 residues. DNA for the CDR3: TGTGCCAGCACCAAGGGGGACAGTGAAGCTTTCTTT. Its protein product is CASTKGDSEAFF.

The chain uses TRBV4-1 and TRBJ2-7, with D possibly matching TRBD2 (5 bases). The CDR3 consists of 12 residues. Germline-derived CDR1 and CDR2 are MGHRA and YSYEKL. The V and J ends lost 3 bases and 3 bases respectively, with 6 bases between them. The CDR3 loop is CASSHDYYEQYF. The CDR3 region has the DNA TGCGCCAGCAGCCACGACTACTACGAGCAGTACTTC.

This CDR3 is CAWSTTSGGQETQYF. CDR3 DNA: TGTGCCTGGAGTACGACTAGCGGGGGCCAAGAGACCCAGTACTTC. This chain uses TRBV30 with TRBJ2-5; 12 nucleotides match TRBD2. The CDR3 is 15 amino acids. CDR1 GTSNPN and CDR2 SVGIG come from the germline V gene (reference sequence). The trim removed 2 bases at V and 1 base at J, leaving 2 bases unmatched.

This clone has just one count. The chain is built from TRBV7-2 and TRBJ2-2; 8 bases align to TRBD2. With V trimmed by 1 base and J by 3 bases, 1 base remained unmatched. The CDR3 has 15 amino acids. The V gene's germline CDR1 is SGHTA and CDR2 FQGNSA. The chain's CDR3 is CASSLVGGDTGELFF. Written as DNA, the CDR3 is TGTGCCAGCAGCTTAGTCGGGGGGGACACCGGGGAGCTGTTTTTT.

The rearrangement links TRBV14 to TRBJ1-6; 9 bases are shared with TRBD1. V dropped 4 bases and J dropped 6; count of bases not matched to a gene: 4. The germline CDR1 and CDR2 sequences are SGHDN and FVKESK. The CDR3 loop spans 15 amino acids. The CDR3 DNA follows: TGTGCCAGCAGCCTACTGACAGGGGGTAATTCACCCCTCCACTTT. Protein sequence: CASSLLTGGNSPLHF. Combining the CDR3 with reference TRBV14 and TRBJ1-6 gives the whole variable domain EAGVTQFPSHSVIEKGQTVTLRCDPISGHDNLYWYRRVMGKEIKFLLHFVKESKQDESGMPNNRFLAERTGGTYSTLKVQPAELEDSGVYFCASSLLTGGNSPLHFGNGTRLTVT.

V gene TRBV29-1 combines with J gene TRBJ2-2; possibly TRBD2 for D (5 bases). The V end lost 7 bases, the J end lost 4 bases, and 10 bases lay between the germline ends. The CDR3 covers 12 residues. Per the germline V gene, CDR1 is SQVTM and CDR2 is ANQGSEA. The CDR3 here is CSAPAGTGELFF. In DNA form, the CDR3 reads TGCAGCGCCCCTGCGGGCACCGGGGAGCTGTTTTTT.

V and J are TRBV5-4 and TRBJ2-3; 13 bases match TRBD2. This CDR3 has 16 residues. From germline, CDR1 is SGHNT and CDR2 YYREEE (reference sequence). V shed 4 bases and J 6 bases; nucleotides not matched to a gene: 8. The CDR3 region is CASSKTSGGARDTQYF. The CDR3 DNA reads TGTGCCAGCAGCAAAACTAGCGGGGGGGCTCGTGATACGCAGTATTTT.

This clone was recorded only once. The V gene is TRBV30, the J gene TRBJ1-5; 8 bases map to TRBD1. The CDR3 has 15 residues. The V gene's germline CDR1 is GTSNPN and CDR2 SVGIG (reference sequence). Trimming cost V 5 bases and J 3 bases; bases outside gene matches: 9. CDR3 region: CAWAQQDRDNQPQHF. CDR3 DNA sequence: TGTGCCTGGGCCCAACAGGACAGGGACAATCAGCCCCAGCATTTT.